Presented here are 18 T cell receptor beta chains from one specimen sequenced in a study of tumor-infiltrating lymphocytes in primary liver carcinoma. Making TCR beta cDNA involved approximately 520 ng total RNA and a constant-region primer. Libraries for TCR beta were built through three nested multiplex PCR rounds, which together made up a slightly modified ARM-PCR procedure. The opening two PCR rounds, around 10 cycles each, paired TRBV1-TRBV30 forward primers with a C-beta reverse primer. Using its own MiXCR run on the multiplex PCR reads, TCRdb lists one record per CDR3 protein. The sample has 250,000 to 400,000 distinct CDR3 sequences; 65% are singletons. Researchers drew blood RNA from unsorted whole blood and extracted germline DNA as well. Sequenced: peripheral blood. These TCRs come from a man aged 35 to 55 with primary liver carcinoma and hepatitis B virus infection.

This clonotype was observed a single time. A junction end diverges from the germline sequence, so it may reflect a read error. This chain uses TRBV12-3 or TRBV12-4 with TRBJ1-5, with D tentatively TRBD1 (6 bases). CDR3 size: 14 residues. CDR3 bases: TGTGCCAACAGTATTGGGGGGCCGAATCAGCCCCAGCATTTT. It translates to CANSIGGPNQPQHF.

The CDR3 reads CASSPATGGAGTEAFF. The CDR3 coding sequence is TGTGCCAGCAGCCCCGCGACAGGGGGCGCCGGTACTGAAGCTTTCTTT. J is TRBJ1-1 and V is TRBV12-3 or TRBV12-4; 10 positions match TRBD1. The CDR3 contains 16 residues. V lost 6 bases, J lost 5 bases, and 12 bases stayed unmatched.

In the case of this clonotype: A much larger clone differs from this one at a single base, so this may be a read error. V gene TRBV6-5 combines with J gene TRBJ1-5; no clear D. CDR1 and CDR2 from the germline V gene are MNHEY and SVGAGI. This CDR3 has 12 amino acids. CDR3 sequence reads: CASRPQNRPQHF. The CDR3 coding sequence is TGTGCCAGCAGACCACAAAATCGGCCCCAGCATTTT.

V is TRBV20-1 and J is TRBJ1-1; D is possibly TRBD1 (5 bases). Germline values: CDR1 DFQATT, CDR2 SNEGSKA (reference sequence). Deletions cut 5 bases from V and 0 bases from J, with 7 bases between. This CDR3 region has 12 residues. DNA of the CDR3: TGCAGTGCTGGGGGAGTGAACACTGAAGCTTTCTTT. Its protein product is CSAGGVNTEAFF.

The V gene is TRBV30, the J gene TRBJ2-7; D possibly matches TRBD1 or TRBD2 (5 bases each). CDR1 is GTSNPN and CDR2 is SVGIG in the germline V gene (reference sequence). The CDR3 is 13 residues long. With 4 bases removed from V and 2 bases from J, the gap between germline ends came to 12 bases. The CDR3 DNA follows: TGTGCCTGGACCCCCCGGGGCGCCTACGAGCAGTACTTC. Amino acid sequence: CAWTPRGAYEQYF.

The chain combines TRBV12-3 or TRBV12-4 with TRBJ1-1; D possibly corresponds to TRBD1 (6 bases). CDR3 length: 15 residues. Trimming cost V 6 bases and J 5 bases, with 19 bases left between them. CDR3 in amino acids: CASSYNRVLGTEAFF. In DNA form, the CDR3 reads TGTGCCAGCAGCTATAACAGGGTATTAGGAACTGAAGCTTTCTTT.

On this clonotype: This may stem from a read error, because a much larger clone lies one nucleotide away. This chain joins TRBV6-2 or TRBV6-3 and TRBJ2-7; 8 nucleotides match TRBD2. This CDR3 is built from 14 residues. The germline gives CDR1 MNHEY, CDR2 SVGEGT. The CDR3 sequence: CVTAHGRAPYEQYF. CDR3 nucleotides: TGTGTCACCGCCCACGGGAGGGCCCCCTACGAGCAGTACTTC.

This clonotype was seen more than once but under ten times. This sequence joins TRBV6-2 or TRBV6-3 and TRBJ2-7; D is undetermined. The CDR3 length is 13 residues. Deletions cut 5 bases from V and 4 bases from J, with 12 bases between. Germline V gives CDR1 MNHEY, CDR2 SVGEGT. The CDR3 coding sequence is TGTGCCAGCAGTCGCCGTCCTGATTACGAGCAGTACTTC. Translation gives CASSRRPDYEQYF.

A note on this clonotype: A read error may produce the germline difference seen at one junction end. The genes are TRBV11-1 and TRBJ2-2; a possible D gene is TRBD2 (5 bases). The germline V gene encodes CDR1 SGHAT and CDR2 FQDESV (reference sequence). This CDR3 is 13 amino acids long. DNA for the CDR3: TGTGCCAACGGCGGGTCGAACACCAGGGAGCTGTTTTTT. As protein: CANGGSNTRELFF.

J is TRBJ2-7 and V is TRBV28; the D gene is possibly TRBD2 (6 bases). CDR1 is MDHEN, CDR2 SYDVKM, per germline. Deletions cut 7 bases from V and 5 bases from J, with 15 bases between. The CDR3 covers 13 residues. The CDR3 protein is CASIGGFYHEQYF. CDR3 DNA: TGTGCCAGCATAGGAGGGTTTTACCACGAGCAGTACTTC.

This clonotype was recorded many times. The chain uses TRBV12-3 or TRBV12-4 and TRBJ2-1; D gene ambiguous. This CDR3 comprises 12 residues. V lost 2 bases to trimming and J lost 7 bases, with 6 bases between them. The CDR3 DNA reads as TGTGCCAGCAGTTTAATCCGGAATGAGCAGTTCTTC. Translating it yields CASSLIRNEQFF.

This clonotype was seen only once. The J gene is TRBJ2-7, the V gene TRBV10-2; no clear D gene. V was pared by 10 bases and J by 5 bases, with 15 bases between. CDR1 and CDR2 (germline): WSHSY, SAAADI. This CDR3 is 12 amino acids long. Here the CDR3 reads CATSLVADEQYF. The CDR3 DNA reads as TGCGCCACCTCCCTCGTGGCAGACGAGCAGTACTTC.

This chain connects TRBV5-6 to TRBJ2-7, with D perhaps matching TRBD2 (7 bases). In germline, CDR1 is SGHDT, CDR2 YYEEEE. CDR3 length: 15 amino acids. V was trimmed by 2 bases and J by 5 bases, leaving 17 bases between them. The CDR3 coding sequence is TGTGCCAGCAGCTTTGGTGGACTAGGACAGCACGAGCAGTACTTC. It translates to CASSFGGLGQHEQYF.

This clonotype came up a few times. Relative to the germline gene, one junction end is altered; a read error may explain this. The chain couples TRBV6-1 to TRBJ1-5; D is ambiguous. Germline values: CDR1 MNHNS, CDR2 SASEGT. CDR3 size: 14 residues. The CDR3 nucleotides read TGTGCCAGCAGCCCGTCGGGCAGCAATCAGTCCCAGCATTTT. It yields the protein CASSPSGSNQSQHF.

Points on this clonotype: Given a much more abundant clone one base away, this may be a read error. The chain combines TRBV4-3 with TRBJ2-2; tentative D call: TRBD2 (5 bases). This CDR3 spans 17 amino acids. The germline V gene encodes CDR1 LGHNA and CDR2 YSLEER. Written as DNA, the CDR3 is TGCGCCAGCAGCCGGGAGATAGACTCTTGGAACACCGGGGAGATGTTTTTT. This codes for CASSREIDSWNTGEMFF.

This clonotype appeared once. A much larger clone lies a single base off, so this may be a read error. This rearrangement joins TRBV6-2 or TRBV6-3 to TRBJ2-7; D is perhaps TRBD1 or TRBD2 (5 bases each). The germline CDR1 and CDR2 sequences are MNHEY and SVGEGT. This CDR3 is built from 15 residues. V was cut by 2 bases and J by 5 bases, with 16 bases left in between. The CDR3 DNA follows: TGTGCCAGCAGTTACGGCCCTAGCAGGGCTAACGAGCAGTACTTC. This sequence encodes CASSYGPSRANEQYF.

J is TRBJ2-2 and V is TRBV5-1; D unresolved. This CDR3 comprises 16 residues. Germline-derived CDR1 and CDR2 are SGHRS and YFSETQ. Trimming stripped 4 bases from V and 0 bases from J, with 13 bases between. CDR3 bases: TGCGCCAGCAGCATTTACAGTCCCGCGAACACCGGGGAGCTGTTTTTT. This codes for CASSIYSPANTGELFF.

A remark on this clonotype: Being one base from a much bigger clone, this may be a read error. V usage is TRBV4-3 and J usage is TRBJ2-5; D may be TRBD2 (7 bases). The V gene's germline CDR1 is LGHNA and CDR2 YSLEER. This CDR3 is built from 16 residues. CDR3 region: CARSLGRGEISETQYF. CDR3 coding DNA: TGCGCCCGCAGCCTAGGGAGGGGGGAAATCTCGGAGACCCAGTACTTC.